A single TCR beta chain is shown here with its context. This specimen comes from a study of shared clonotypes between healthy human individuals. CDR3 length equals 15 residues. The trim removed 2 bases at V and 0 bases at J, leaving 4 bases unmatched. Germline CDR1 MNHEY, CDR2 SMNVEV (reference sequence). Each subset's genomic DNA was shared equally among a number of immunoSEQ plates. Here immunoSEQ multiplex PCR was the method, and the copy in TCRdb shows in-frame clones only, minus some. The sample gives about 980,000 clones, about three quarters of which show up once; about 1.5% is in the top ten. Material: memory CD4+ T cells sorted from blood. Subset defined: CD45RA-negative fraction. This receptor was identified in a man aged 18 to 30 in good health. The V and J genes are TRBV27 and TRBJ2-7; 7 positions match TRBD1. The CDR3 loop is CASSLGDSYSYEQYF. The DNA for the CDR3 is TGTGCCAGCAGTTTAGGGGACAGCTACTCCTACGAGCAGTACTTC.